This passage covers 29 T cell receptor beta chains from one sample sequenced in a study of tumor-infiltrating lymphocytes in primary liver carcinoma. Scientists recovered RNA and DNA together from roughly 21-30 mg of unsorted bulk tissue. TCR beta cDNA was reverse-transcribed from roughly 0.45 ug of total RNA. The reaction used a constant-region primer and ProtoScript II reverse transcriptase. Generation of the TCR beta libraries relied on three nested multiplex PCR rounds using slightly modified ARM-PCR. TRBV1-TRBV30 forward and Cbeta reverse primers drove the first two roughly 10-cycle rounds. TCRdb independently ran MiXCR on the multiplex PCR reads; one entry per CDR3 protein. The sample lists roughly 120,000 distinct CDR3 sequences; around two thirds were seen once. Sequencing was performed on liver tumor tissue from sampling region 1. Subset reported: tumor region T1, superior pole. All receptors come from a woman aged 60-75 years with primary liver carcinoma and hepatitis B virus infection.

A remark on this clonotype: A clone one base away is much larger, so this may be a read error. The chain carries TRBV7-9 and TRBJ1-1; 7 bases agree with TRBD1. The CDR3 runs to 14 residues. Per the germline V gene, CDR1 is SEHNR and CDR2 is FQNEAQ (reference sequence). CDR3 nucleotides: TGTGCCAGCAGTCCACAGGGGTGGGACACTAAAGCTTTCTTT. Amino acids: CASSPQGWDTKAFF.

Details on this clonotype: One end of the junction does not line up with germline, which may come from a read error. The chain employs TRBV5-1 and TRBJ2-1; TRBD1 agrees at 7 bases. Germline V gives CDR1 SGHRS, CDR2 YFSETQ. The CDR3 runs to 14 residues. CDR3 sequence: CAISFDRDYNEQFF. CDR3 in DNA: TGCGCCATCAGCTTCGACAGGGACTACAATGAGCAGTTCTTC.

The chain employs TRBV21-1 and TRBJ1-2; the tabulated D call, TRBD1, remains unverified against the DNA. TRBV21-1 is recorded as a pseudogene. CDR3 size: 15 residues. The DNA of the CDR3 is TGTGCCAGCAGCAGGACTCTCAGGGGGCCCTATGGCTACACCTTC. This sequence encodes CASSRTLRGPYGYTF.

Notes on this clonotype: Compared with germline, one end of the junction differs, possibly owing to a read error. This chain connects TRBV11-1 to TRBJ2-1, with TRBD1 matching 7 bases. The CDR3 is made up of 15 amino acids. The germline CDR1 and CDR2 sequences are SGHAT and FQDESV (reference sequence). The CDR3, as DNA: TGTGCCAGCAGCTTATCGGTACAGGGGTTCCATGAGCAGCTCTTC. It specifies CASSLSVQGFHEQLF.

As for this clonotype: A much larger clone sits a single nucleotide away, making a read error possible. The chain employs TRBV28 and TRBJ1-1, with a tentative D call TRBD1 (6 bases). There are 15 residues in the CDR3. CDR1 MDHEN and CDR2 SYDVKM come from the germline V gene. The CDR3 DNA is TGTGCCAGCTCACGAAATCAGGGGATTGGCACTGAAGCTTTATTT. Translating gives CASSRNQGIGTEALF.

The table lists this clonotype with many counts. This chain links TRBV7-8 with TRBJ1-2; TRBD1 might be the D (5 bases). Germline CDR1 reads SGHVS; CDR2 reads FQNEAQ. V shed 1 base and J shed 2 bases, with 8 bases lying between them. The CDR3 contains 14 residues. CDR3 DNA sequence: TGTGCCAGCAGCTTAGAGGCAGGGAACTATGGCTACACCTTC. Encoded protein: CASSLEAGNYGYTF.

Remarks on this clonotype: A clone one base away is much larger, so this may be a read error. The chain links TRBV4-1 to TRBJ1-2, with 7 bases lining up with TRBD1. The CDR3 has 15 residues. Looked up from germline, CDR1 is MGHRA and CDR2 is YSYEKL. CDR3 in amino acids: CASSQGPGQPYDYTF. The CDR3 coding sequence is TGCGCCAGCAGCCAAGGGCCGGGACAGCCCTATGACTACACCTTC.

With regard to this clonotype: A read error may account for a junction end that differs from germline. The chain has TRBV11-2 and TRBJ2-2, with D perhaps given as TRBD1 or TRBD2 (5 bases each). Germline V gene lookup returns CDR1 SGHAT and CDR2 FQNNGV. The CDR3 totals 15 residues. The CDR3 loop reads CASSLFGPNTRELLF. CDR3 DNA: TGTGCCAGCAGCTTATTCGGGCCGAACACCAGGGAGCTGCTTTTT.

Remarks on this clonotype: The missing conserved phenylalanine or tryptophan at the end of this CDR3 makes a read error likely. CDR3 amino acids: CASSEWWYNTEAFY. For the CDR3, the DNA is TGTGCAAGCAGTGAGTGGTGGTACAACACTGAAGCTTTCTAT. The rearrangement joins TRBV6-1 to TRBJ1-1; D remains ambiguous. CDR3 length: 14 residues. CDR1 MNHNS and CDR2 SASEGT come from the germline V gene.

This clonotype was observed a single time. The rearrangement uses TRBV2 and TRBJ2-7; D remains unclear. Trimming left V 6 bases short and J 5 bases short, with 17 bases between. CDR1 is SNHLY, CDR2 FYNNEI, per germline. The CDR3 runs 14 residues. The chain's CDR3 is CASRNLPNVHEQYF. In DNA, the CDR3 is TGTGCCAGCAGAAACCTACCGAACGTTCACGAGCAGTACTTC.

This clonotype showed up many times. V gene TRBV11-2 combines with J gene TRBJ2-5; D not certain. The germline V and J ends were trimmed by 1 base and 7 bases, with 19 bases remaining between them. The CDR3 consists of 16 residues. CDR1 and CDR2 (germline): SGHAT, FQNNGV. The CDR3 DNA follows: TGTGCCAGCAGCTTAGGCGGATTGGCCCAAGGTGGGACCCAGTACTTC. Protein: CASSLGGLAQGGTQYF.

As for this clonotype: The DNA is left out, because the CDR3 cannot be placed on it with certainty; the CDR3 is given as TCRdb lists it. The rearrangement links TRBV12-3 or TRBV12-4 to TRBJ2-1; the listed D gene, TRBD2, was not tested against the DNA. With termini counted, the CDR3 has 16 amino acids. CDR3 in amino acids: CASSRLGWGSGNERFF.

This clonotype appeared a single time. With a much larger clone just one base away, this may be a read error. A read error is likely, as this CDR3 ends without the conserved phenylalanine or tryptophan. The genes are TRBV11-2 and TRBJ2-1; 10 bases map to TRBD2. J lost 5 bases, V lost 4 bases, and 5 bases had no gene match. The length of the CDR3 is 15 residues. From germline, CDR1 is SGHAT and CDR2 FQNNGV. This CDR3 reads CASSSGLAVHNEQFS. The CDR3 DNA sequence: TGTGCCAGCAGCTCAGGACTAGCGGTCCACAATGAGCAGTTCTCC.

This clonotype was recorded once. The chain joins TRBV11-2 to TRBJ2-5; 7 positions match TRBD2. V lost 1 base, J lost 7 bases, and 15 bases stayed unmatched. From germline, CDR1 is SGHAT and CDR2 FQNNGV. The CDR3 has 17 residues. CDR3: CASSLVPSGKIEGTQYF. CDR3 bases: TGTGCCAGCAGCTTAGTTCCGAGCGGGAAAATCGAGGGGACCCAGTACTTC. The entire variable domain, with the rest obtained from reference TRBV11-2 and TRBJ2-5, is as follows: EAGVAQSPRYKIIEKRQSVAFWCNPISGHATLYWYQQILGQGPKLLIQFQNNGVVDDSQLPKDRFSAERLKGVDSTLKIQPAKLEDSAVYLCASSLVPSGKIEGTQYFGPGTRLLVL.

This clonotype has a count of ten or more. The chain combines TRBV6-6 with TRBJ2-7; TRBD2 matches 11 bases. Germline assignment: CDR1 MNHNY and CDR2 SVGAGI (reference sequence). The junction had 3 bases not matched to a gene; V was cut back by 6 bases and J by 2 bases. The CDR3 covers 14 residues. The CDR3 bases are TGTGCCAGCAGAGGACTAGCGGGTACCTACGAGCAGTACTTC. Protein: CASRGLAGTYEQYF.

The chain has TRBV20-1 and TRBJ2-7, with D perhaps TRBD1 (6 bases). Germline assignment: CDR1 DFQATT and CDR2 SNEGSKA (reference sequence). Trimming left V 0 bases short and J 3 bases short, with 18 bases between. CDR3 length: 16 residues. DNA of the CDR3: TGCAGTGCTAGAGATCCTGGGGGCGGACATAGCTACGAGCAGTACTTC. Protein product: CSARDPGGGHSYEQYF.

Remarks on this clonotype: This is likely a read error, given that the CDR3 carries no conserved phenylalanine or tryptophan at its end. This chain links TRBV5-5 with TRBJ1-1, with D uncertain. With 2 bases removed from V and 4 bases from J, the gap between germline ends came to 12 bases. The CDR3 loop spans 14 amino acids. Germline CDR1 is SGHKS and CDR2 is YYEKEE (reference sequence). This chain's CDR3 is CASSFPTRSTEAFC. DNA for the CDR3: TGTGCCAGCAGCTTTCCGACAAGGAGCACTGAAGCTTTCTGT.

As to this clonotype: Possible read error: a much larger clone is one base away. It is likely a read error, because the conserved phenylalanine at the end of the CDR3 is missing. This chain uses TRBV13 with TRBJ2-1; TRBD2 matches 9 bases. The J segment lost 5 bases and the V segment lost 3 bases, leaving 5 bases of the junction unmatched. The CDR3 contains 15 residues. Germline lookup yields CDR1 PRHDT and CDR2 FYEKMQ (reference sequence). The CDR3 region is CASSFVGGRDNEQFL. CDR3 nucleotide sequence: TGTGCCAGCAGCTTTGTAGGCGGGAGGGACAATGAGCAGTTCTTA.

For the CDR3, the DNA is TGTGCCAGCAACACTATAGATAGGACAGGGGGTTCCTATGGCTACACCTTC. Its translation is CASNTIDRTGGSYGYTF. This chain uses TRBV28 with TRBJ1-2; TRBD1 aligns across 10 bases. Germline lookup yields CDR1 MDHEN and CDR2 SYDVKM. This CDR3 spans 17 amino acids. The V and J ends lost 7 bases and 4 bases, in that order; junction bases with no gene match: 15.

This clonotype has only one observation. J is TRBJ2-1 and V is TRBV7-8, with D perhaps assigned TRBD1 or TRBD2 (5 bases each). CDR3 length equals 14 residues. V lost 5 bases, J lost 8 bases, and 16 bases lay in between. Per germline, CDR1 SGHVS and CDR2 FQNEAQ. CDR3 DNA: TGTGCCAGCAGCATCTACTTGGGACCAGATGAGCAGTTCTTC. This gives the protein CASSIYLGPDEQFF.

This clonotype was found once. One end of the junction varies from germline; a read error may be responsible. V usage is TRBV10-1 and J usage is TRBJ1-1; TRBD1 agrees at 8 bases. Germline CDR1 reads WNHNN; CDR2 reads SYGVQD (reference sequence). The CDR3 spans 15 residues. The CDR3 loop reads CARSATGARNTEAFF. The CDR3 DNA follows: TGCGCCAGGAGTGCGACAGGGGCGCGGAACACTGAAGCTTTCTTT.

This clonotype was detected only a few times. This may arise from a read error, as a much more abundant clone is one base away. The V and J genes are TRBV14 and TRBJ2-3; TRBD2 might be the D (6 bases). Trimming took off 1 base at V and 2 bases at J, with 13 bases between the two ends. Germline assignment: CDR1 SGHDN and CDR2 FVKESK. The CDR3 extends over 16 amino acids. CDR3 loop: CASSQVPGVATDTQYF. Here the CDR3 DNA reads TGTGCCAGCAGCCAAGTCCCGGGAGTCGCCACAGATACGCAGTATTTT. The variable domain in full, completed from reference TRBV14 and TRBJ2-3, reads EAGVTQFPSHSVIEKGQTVTLRCDPISGHDNLYWYRRVMGKEIKFLLHFVKESKQDESGMPNNRFLAERTGGTYSTLKVQPAELEDSGVYFCASSQVPGVATDTQYFGPGTRLTVL.

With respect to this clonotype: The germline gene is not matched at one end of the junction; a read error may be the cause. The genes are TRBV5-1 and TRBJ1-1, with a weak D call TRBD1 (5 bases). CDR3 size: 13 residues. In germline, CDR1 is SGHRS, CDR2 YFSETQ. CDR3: CASSAGRPAETFF. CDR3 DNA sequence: TGCGCCAGCAGCGCGGGACGGCCTGCTGAAACTTTCTTT.

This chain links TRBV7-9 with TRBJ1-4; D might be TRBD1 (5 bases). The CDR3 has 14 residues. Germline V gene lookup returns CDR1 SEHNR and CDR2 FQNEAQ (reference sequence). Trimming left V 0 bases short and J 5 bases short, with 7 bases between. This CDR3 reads CASSLAGQNEKLFF. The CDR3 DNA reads TGTGCCAGCAGCTTAGCGGGGCAGAATGAAAAACTGTTTTTT.

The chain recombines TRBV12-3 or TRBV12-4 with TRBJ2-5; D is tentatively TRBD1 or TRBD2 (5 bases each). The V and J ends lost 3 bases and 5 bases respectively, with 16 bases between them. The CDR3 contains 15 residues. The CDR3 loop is CASSLNGKGLETQYF. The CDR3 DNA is TGTGCCAGCAGTTTGAACGGGAAGGGGCTGGAGACCCAGTACTTC.

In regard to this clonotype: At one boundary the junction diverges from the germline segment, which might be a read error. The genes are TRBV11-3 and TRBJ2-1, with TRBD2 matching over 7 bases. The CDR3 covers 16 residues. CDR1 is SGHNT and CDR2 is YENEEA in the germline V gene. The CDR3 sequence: CASGLTPAGKYNEQFF. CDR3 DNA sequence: TGTGCCAGCGGCTTAACCCCAGCGGGGAAATACAATGAGCAGTTCTTC.

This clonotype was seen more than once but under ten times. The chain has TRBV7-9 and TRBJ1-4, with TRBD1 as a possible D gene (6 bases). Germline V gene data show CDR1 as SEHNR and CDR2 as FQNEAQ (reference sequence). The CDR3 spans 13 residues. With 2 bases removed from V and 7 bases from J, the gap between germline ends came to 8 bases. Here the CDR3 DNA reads TGTGCCAGCAGCTTAAGGGACACTGAAAAACTGTTTTTT. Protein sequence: CASSLRDTEKLFF.

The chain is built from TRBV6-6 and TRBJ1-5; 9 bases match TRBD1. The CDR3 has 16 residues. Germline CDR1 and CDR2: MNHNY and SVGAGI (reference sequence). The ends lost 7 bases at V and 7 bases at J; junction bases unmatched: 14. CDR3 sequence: CASINPGTGSGQPQHF. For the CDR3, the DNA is TGTGCCAGCATCAATCCCGGGACAGGGTCTGGACAGCCCCAGCATTTT.

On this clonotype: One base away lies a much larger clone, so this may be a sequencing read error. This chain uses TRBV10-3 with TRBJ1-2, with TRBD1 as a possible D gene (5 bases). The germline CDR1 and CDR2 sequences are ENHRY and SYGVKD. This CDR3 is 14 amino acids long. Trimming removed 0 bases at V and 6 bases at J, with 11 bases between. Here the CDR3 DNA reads TGTGCCATCAGTGAGTCGTGGGGGGGGGATGGCTACACCTTC. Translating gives CAISESWGGDGYTF.